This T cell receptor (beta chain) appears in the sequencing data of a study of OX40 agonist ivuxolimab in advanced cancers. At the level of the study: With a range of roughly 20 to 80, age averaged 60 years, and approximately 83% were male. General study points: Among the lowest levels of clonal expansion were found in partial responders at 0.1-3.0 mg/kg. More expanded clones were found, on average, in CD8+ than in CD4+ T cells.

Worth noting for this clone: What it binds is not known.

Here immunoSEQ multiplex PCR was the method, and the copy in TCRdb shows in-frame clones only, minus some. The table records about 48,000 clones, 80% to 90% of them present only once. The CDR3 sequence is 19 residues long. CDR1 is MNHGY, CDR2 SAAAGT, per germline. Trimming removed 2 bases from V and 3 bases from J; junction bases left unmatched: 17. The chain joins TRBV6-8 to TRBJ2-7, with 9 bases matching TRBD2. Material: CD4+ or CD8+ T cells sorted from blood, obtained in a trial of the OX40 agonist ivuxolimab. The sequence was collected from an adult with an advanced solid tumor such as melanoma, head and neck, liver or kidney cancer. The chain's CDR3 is CASSYPPPGIAGVVYEQYF. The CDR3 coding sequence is TGTGCCAGCAGTTACCCACCTCCCGGGATAGCGGGGGTTGTCTACGAGCAGTACTTC.